The 11 T cell receptor beta chains presented below share a single source sample, sequenced in a study of blood T cell repertoires in COVID-19 (dated by TCRdb to 2018 to 2020). The protocol used for the library was the immunoSEQ multiplex PCR assay. TCRdb took this table from immuneACCESS and kept in-frame rearrangements with V and J called. Such tables lack part of the clones; where checked against another copy, unresolved V genes explain under half of the gap, and the rest is unexplained. The sample table contains 280,000 or so clones; only one count was recorded for approximately 88% of them. The ten largest clones capture roughly 7% of the sample. The specimen sequenced was peripheral blood. All receptors come from a woman in her 30s who had recovered from COVID-19.

This clone was seen a single time. In nucleotides, the CDR3 is TGTGCCAGCCACTCCGTGGAGGGAGCACCTTATAGCAATCAGCCCCAGCATTTT. This gives the protein CASHSVEGAPYSNQPQHF. The V call is TRBV19, the J call TRBJ1-5; D gene uncertain. The V end lost 9 bases, the J end lost 0 bases, and 24 bases lay between the germline ends. This CDR3 is 18 amino acids long. Germline V CDR1 and CDR2: LNHDA, SQIVND (reference sequence).

V gene TRBV5-6 combines with J gene TRBJ1-2; 7 bases are shared with TRBD1. The ends lost 3 bases at V and 5 bases at J; junction bases unmatched: 7. The germline gives CDR1 SGHDT, CDR2 YYEEEE. The CDR3 runs 14 residues. In DNA form, the CDR3 reads TGTGCCAGCAGCTATGGGACAGAGCGTTATGGCTACACCTTC. It encodes CASSYGTERYGYTF.

This rearrangement joins TRBV18 to TRBJ1-4, with D possibly TRBD1 on 5 matching bases. The germline CDR1 and CDR2 sequences are KGHSH and LQKENI. V was shortened by 2 bases and J by 5 bases, with 9 bases between the two germline ends. This CDR3 region has 14 residues. The CDR3 nucleotides read TGTGCCAGCTCACCAGCGGGGGACAATGAAAAACTGTTTTTT. Residues: CASSPAGDNEKLFF.

The J gene is TRBJ2-5, the V gene TRBV4-3; 10 nucleotides agree with TRBD2. Looked up from germline, CDR1 is LGHNA and CDR2 is YSLEER. With V trimmed by 6 bases and J by 1 base, 14 bases remained unmatched. This CDR3 is built from 18 residues. The CDR3 coding sequence is TGCGCCAGCAGGAACAGGACGAAAGCTAGCGGGGGCCAAGAGACCCAGTACTTC. Amino acid sequence: CASRNRTKASGGQETQYF.

In this sample, this clone turned up once. The rearrangement joins TRBV28 to TRBJ1-2; TRBD1 aligns across 7 bases. Unmatched junction bases numbered 13, after V lost 5 bases and J lost 4 bases. Germline CDR1 is MDHEN and CDR2 is SYDVKM. CDR3 length: 16 residues. CDR3 in amino acids: CASSPPPGQTIYGYTF. CDR3 bases: TGTGCCAGCAGTCCTCCCCCGGGACAGACTATCTATGGCTACACCTTC.

This sequence joins TRBV5-1 and TRBJ2-3, with TRBD1 identical over 7 bases. Germline lookup yields CDR1 SGHRS and CDR2 YFSETQ. This CDR3 is built from 14 residues. V shed 3 bases and J 5 bases; nucleotides not matched to a gene: 6. CDR3 sequence (DNA): TGCGCCAGCAGCTCTGGACAGGCCAAAGATACGCAGTATTTT. The encoded protein is CASSSGQAKDTQYF. Full variable domain (missing parts from reference TRBV5-1 and TRBJ2-3): KAGVTQTPRYLIKTRGQQVTLSCSPISGHRSVSWYQQTPGQGLQFLFEYFSETQRNKGNFPGRFSGRQFSNSRSEMNVSTLELGDSALYLCASSSGQAKDTQYFGPGTRLTVL.

V usage is TRBV7-9 and J usage is TRBJ1-6; TRBD1 aligns across 9 bases. This CDR3 is 16 amino acids long. Germline V gene sequence: CDR1 SEHNR, CDR2 FQNEAQ (reference sequence). The V gene end was trimmed by 2 bases and the J gene end by 10 bases; junction bases not matched to a gene: 9. The chain's CDR3 is CASSLLVGTGFSPLHF. The CDR3 nucleotides are TGTGCCAGCAGCTTACTGGTGGGGACAGGGTTCTCACCCCTCCACTTT. Based on the CDR3 plus reference TRBV7-9 and TRBJ1-6, the full variable domain is DTGVSQNPRHKITKRGQNVTFRCDPISEHNRLYWYRQTLGQGPEFLTYFQNEAQLEKSRLLSDRFSAERPKGSFSTLEIQRTEQGDSAMYLCASSLLVGTGFSPLHFGNGTRLTVT.

The rearrangement links TRBV5-5 to TRBJ2-1, with D perhaps matching TRBD2 (6 bases). Per the germline V gene, CDR1 is SGHKS and CDR2 is YYEKEE (reference sequence). CDR3 length: 16 amino acids. V was clipped by 2 bases and J by 5 bases, with 17 bases between them. As DNA, the CDR3 is TGTGCCAGCAGCTTTCGGGGAGGATACGGAAACAATGAGCAGTTCTTC. Translation: CASSFRGGYGNNEQFF.

This chain links TRBV6-6 with TRBJ2-7, with 8 bases identical to TRBD1. Germline-derived CDR1 and CDR2 are MNHNY and SVGAGI (reference sequence). The CDR3 consists of 14 residues. The trim removed 8 bases at V and 5 bases at J, leaving 11 bases unmatched. CDR3 residues: CASGPADRAHEQYF. The CDR3 region has the DNA TGTGCCAGCGGACCGGCGGACAGGGCCCACGAGCAGTACTTC.

The gene calls are TRBV9 and TRBJ2-3; D remains ambiguous. The CDR3 totals 14 residues. V shed 0 bases and J shed 2 bases, with 7 bases lying between them. Per the germline V gene, CDR1 is SGDLS and CDR2 is YYNGEE. CDR3 amino acids: CASSVAAVTDTQYF. CDR3 nucleotide sequence: TGTGCCAGCAGCGTAGCTGCGGTCACAGATACGCAGTATTTT.

In regard to this clone: Additional DNA sequences in this sample encode the identical CDR3. The V gene is TRBV5-1, the J gene TRBJ2-5; TRBD1 matches 7 bases. The CDR3 covers 13 residues. With V trimmed by 4 bases and J by 3 bases, 3 bases remained unmatched. Looked up from germline, CDR1 is SGHRS and CDR2 is YFSETQ. In DNA form, the CDR3 reads TGCGCCAGCAGCCGTCAGGGGGAAGAGACCCAGTACTTC. This codes for CASSRQGEETQYF.